This TCR beta chain emerged from a study of Graves' ophthalmopathy and Graves' hyperthyroidism. In the study overall: Upon initial diagnosis and before any treatment, peripheral blood was collected.

Germline loops: CDR1 SGHTA, CDR2 FQGNSA. The V gene lost 0 bases and the J gene lost 4 bases, with 12 bases spanning the gap. This CDR3 has 15 residues. RNA served as the template for amplifying TCR beta CDR3 regions. The first round was an RT-PCR with HTBI primers, and the second round was a multiplex PCR. TCRdb passed the multiplex PCR reads through MiXCR, listing each CDR3 protein once. The sample yields about 160,000 distinct CDR3 sequences, 39% seen once. Uncontrolled infections, pregnancy, lactation or other autoimmune diseases led to patient exclusion. The PBMCs originated from roughly 10 ml of fresh peripheral blood.

The TCR sequence derives from a man aged 25 to 45 with Graves' ophthalmopathy. Source material: peripheral blood. This chain joins TRBV7-2 and TRBJ1-2; unclear D gene. The CDR3 reads CASSLAAIGSYGYTF. CDR3 bases: TGTGCCAGCAGCTTAGCCGCAATCGGGTCCTATGGCTACACCTTC. Full variable domain (rest looked up from reference TRBV7-2 and TRBJ1-2): GAGVSQSPSNKVTEKGKDVELRCDPISGHTALYWYRQSLGQGLEFLIYFQGNSAPDKSGLPSDRFSAERTGGSVSTLTIQRTQQEDSAVYLCASSLAAIGSYGYTFGSGTRLTVV.